One and the same sample provided the 19 T cell receptor beta chains below, sequenced in a study of naive and memory T cell subsets. An oligonucleotide containing a UMI was ligated to the 3' end of TCR cDNA. Ligated cDNA underwent four rounds of PCR with nested alpha and beta constant region primers and SP2. TCRdb re-called the 5' RACE reads with MiXCR, one entry per CDR3 protein. The table records about 48,000 distinct CDR3 sequences, roughly 4.7% of them present only once. The origin of the receptors is a female donor in good health.

This clonotype was observed at least ten times. The CDR3 spells CASSQVPGGTDTQYF. In DNA form, the CDR3 reads TGTGCCAGCAGCCAAGTTCCGGGAGGGACAGATACGCAGTATTTT. The chain couples TRBV3-1 to TRBJ2-3; 8 positions agree with TRBD2. Germline CDR1 and CDR2: LGHDT and YNNKEL (reference sequence). The CDR3 is made up of 15 amino acids. The J segment lost 3 bases and the V segment lost 1 base, leaving 3 bases of the junction unmatched.

This clonotype occurred many times. The chain links TRBV28 to TRBJ2-7, with 7 bases lining up with TRBD1. The V gene end was trimmed by 4 bases and the J gene end by 3 bases; junction bases not matched to a gene: 12. The CDR3 has 16 residues. CDR1 and CDR2 from the germline V gene are MDHEN and SYDVKM. The CDR3 nucleotides read TGTGCCAGCAGTTGGGCGTTGGACAGGAAGTTCTACGAGCAGTACTTC. Protein sequence: CASSWALDRKFYEQYF.

The sample holds a few counts of this clonotype. The J gene is TRBJ2-5, the V gene TRBV28; a possible D gene is TRBD1 (5 bases). Germline CDR1 and CDR2: MDHEN and SYDVKM. The length of the CDR3 is 16 residues. The V gene lost 3 bases and the J gene lost 4 bases, with 18 bases spanning the gap. The CDR3 loop is CASSFAGRAPRETQYF. The CDR3 region has the DNA TGTGCCAGCAGTTTTGCTGGCAGGGCGCCCCGAGAGACCCAGTACTTC.

This clonotype has at least ten counts. This chain joins TRBV11-1 and TRBJ2-7; D is possibly TRBD1 or TRBD2 (5 bases each). This CDR3 comprises 17 residues. Germline V gene sequence: CDR1 SGHAT, CDR2 FQDESV (reference sequence). V was cut by 2 bases and J by 0 bases, with 17 bases left in between. The CDR3 nucleotides are TGTGCCAGCAGCTTAACAAACCCGGGACCGGGCTCCTACGAGCAGTACTTC. This translates into CASSLTNPGPGSYEQYF. The full variable domain, in which reference TRBV11-1 and TRBJ2-7 provide the parts outside the CDR3, is EAEVAQSPRYKITEKSQAVAFWCDPISGHATLYWYRQILGQGPELLVQFQDESVVDDSQLPKDRFSAERLKGVDSTLKIQPAELGDSAMYLCASSLTNPGPGSYEQYFGPGTRLTVT.

In its sample, this clonotype was seen many times. This chain's CDR3 is CASSASGRVHEQFF. CDR3 DNA sequence: TGTGCCAGCAGTGCTAGCGGGAGGGTCCATGAGCAGTTCTTC. This chain links TRBV6-1 with TRBJ2-1, with TRBD2 matching 12 bases. The CDR3 is 14 amino acids. V lost 4 bases and J lost 8; bases outside the gene matches: 3. In germline, CDR1 is MNHNS, CDR2 SASEGT.

At least ten counts were recorded for this clonotype. The chain combines TRBV28 with TRBJ1-5, with unresolved D. Germline CDR1 is MDHEN and CDR2 is SYDVKM. This CDR3 has 13 residues. The ends were cut back, 1 base at V and 7 bases at J, with 8 bases in the middle. CDR3 protein: CASSLSGVQPQHF. CDR3 DNA sequence: TGTGCCAGCAGTTTATCCGGGGTCCAGCCCCAGCATTTT.

In its sample, this clonotype was seen a few times. The V call is TRBV20-1, the J call TRBJ2-7, with 8 bases identical to TRBD2. The germline gives CDR1 DFQATT, CDR2 SNEGSKA (reference sequence). The CDR3 is 15 residues long. The J segment lost 6 bases and the V segment lost 1 base, leaving 11 bases of the junction unmatched. The CDR3 nucleotides read TGCAGTGCTAGAGTGACTCGGACTAGCATAGGCGAGCAGTACTTC. Its translation: CSARVTRTSIGEQYF.

Ten or more counts support this clonotype. The chain joins TRBV29-1 to TRBJ2-7; D might be TRBD1 or TRBD2, each matching 5 bases. CDR1 is SQVTM, CDR2 ANQGSEA, per germline. CDR3 length: 13 residues. Between the trimmed V and J ends, which lost 3 bases and 5 bases, there was a span of 14 bases. The CDR3, as DNA: TGCAGCGTTGAGTCGGGGCCGGTCGACGAGCAGTACTTC. It yields the protein CSVESGPVDEQYF.

This clonotype was seen ten or more times. V gene TRBV7-9 combines with J gene TRBJ2-5, with a possible D match to TRBD1 (6 bases). CDR3 length: 13 residues. CDR1 is SEHNR, CDR2 FQNEAQ, per germline (reference sequence). The germline V and J ends were trimmed by 5 bases and 4 bases, with 11 bases remaining between them. In nucleotides, the CDR3 is TGTGCCAGCAGCCTCCGGGACACAGAGACCCAGTACTTC. Amino acids: CASSLRDTETQYF.

This clonotype appeared many times. The chain recombines TRBV20-1 with TRBJ2-3; D not certain. V shed 2 bases and J shed 4 bases, with 4 bases lying between them. Germline V gene sequence: CDR1 DFQATT, CDR2 SNEGSKA (reference sequence). The CDR3 totals 11 residues. The CDR3 loop is CSARFPDTQYF. CDR3 in DNA: TGCAGTGCTAGATTCCCAGATACGCAGTATTTT.

The sample holds many counts of this clonotype. The chain links TRBV3-1 to TRBJ2-6, with 7 bases aligning to TRBD1. The CDR3 is 16 amino acids. Germline values: CDR1 LGHDT, CDR2 YNNKEL (reference sequence). The J segment lost 0 bases and the V segment lost 4 bases, leaving 3 bases of the junction unmatched. CDR3 region: CASSPWDSSGANVLTF. In DNA form, the CDR3 reads TGTGCCAGCAGCCCGTGGGACAGCTCTGGGGCCAACGTCCTGACTTTC.

This clonotype was seen many times. This chain uses TRBV29-1 with TRBJ1-3, with unresolved D. CDR1 and CDR2 (germline): SQVTM, ANQGSEA. This CDR3 comprises 15 residues. V was clipped by 4 bases and J by 0 bases, with 13 bases between them. CDR3 nucleotide sequence: TGCAGCGTTGTCGAGGGCCTAGCCTCTGGAAACACCATATATTTT. The encoded protein is CSVVEGLASGNTIYF.

The V gene is TRBV29-1, the J gene TRBJ2-3; TRBD2 aligns across 7 bases. Losses at the gene ends were 3 bases for V and 1 base for J; bases not matched to a gene: 10. From germline, CDR1 is SQVTM and CDR2 ANQGSEA. CDR3 length: 16 amino acids. The DNA of the CDR3 is TGCAGCGTTGAGAAATCTGGCGGGAGTGGCACAGATACGCAGTATTTT. It codes for CSVEKSGGSGTDTQYF.

The CDR3 nucleotides are TGTGCCACCCAGGGGAGGGAGGGTTACAATGAGCAGTTCTTC. This sequence encodes CATQGREGYNEQFF. The chain has TRBV19 and TRBJ2-1; TRBD2 might be the D (7 bases). Trimming shortened V by 10 bases and J by 4 bases, and 17 bases separated the two germline ends. CDR3 length: 14 amino acids. Germline V gives CDR1 LNHDA, CDR2 SQIVND (reference sequence).

Turning to this clonotype: No conserved phenylalanine or tryptophan ends this CDR3, so it is likely a read error. The J gene is TRBJ2-2, the V gene TRBV28, with D hard to call. Looked up from germline, CDR1 is MDHEN and CDR2 is SYDVKM. Trimming left V 3 bases short and J 1 base short, with 6 bases between. This CDR3 spans 14 amino acids. This CDR3 is CASSFGQNTGELFS. CDR3 nucleotides: TGTGCCAGCAGTTTTGGGCAGAACACCGGGGAGCTGTTTTCT.

This clonotype was picked up many times. In DNA, the CDR3 is TGTGCCAGCAGCAAACTCGAGAACGATCAGCCCCAGCATTTT. Translation: CASSKLENDQPQHF. The V and J genes are TRBV7-9 and TRBJ1-5; D ambiguous. The CDR3 extends over 14 amino acids. In germline, CDR1 is SEHNR, CDR2 FQNEAQ (reference sequence). The ends were cut back, 5 bases at V and 5 bases at J, with 13 bases in the middle.

This clonotype was seen a few times. This rearrangement joins TRBV29-1 to TRBJ2-5; D is possibly TRBD2 (6 bases). Germline values: CDR1 SQVTM, CDR2 ANQGSEA. The CDR3 covers 13 residues. Trimming left V 3 bases short and J 5 bases short, with 13 bases between. This CDR3 is CSVEVGGGETQYF. In DNA form, the CDR3 reads TGCAGCGTTGAGGTGGGAGGTGGTGAGACCCAGTACTTC.

This clonotype was observed many times. The chain recombines TRBV5-1 with TRBJ2-1; TRBD2 aligns across 7 bases. The ends lost 0 bases at V and 4 bases at J; junction bases unmatched: 4. This CDR3 has 15 residues. The germline V gene encodes CDR1 SGHRS and CDR2 YFSETQ. Here the CDR3 reads CASSLVASGYNEQFF. The CDR3 nucleotides are TGCGCCAGCAGCTTGGTTGCTAGCGGTTACAATGAGCAGTTCTTC.

The sample holds many counts of this clonotype. The chain links TRBV6-6 to TRBJ2-5, with a weak D call TRBD2 (6 bases). This CDR3 is built from 16 residues. Germline-derived CDR1 and CDR2 are MNHNY and SVGAGI (reference sequence). Trimming removed 1 base at V and 4 bases at J, with 16 bases between. The CDR3 DNA is TGTGCCAGCAGTTACTTAATTGGCGGGATAGGAGAGACCCAGTACTTC. It specifies CASSYLIGGIGETQYF.